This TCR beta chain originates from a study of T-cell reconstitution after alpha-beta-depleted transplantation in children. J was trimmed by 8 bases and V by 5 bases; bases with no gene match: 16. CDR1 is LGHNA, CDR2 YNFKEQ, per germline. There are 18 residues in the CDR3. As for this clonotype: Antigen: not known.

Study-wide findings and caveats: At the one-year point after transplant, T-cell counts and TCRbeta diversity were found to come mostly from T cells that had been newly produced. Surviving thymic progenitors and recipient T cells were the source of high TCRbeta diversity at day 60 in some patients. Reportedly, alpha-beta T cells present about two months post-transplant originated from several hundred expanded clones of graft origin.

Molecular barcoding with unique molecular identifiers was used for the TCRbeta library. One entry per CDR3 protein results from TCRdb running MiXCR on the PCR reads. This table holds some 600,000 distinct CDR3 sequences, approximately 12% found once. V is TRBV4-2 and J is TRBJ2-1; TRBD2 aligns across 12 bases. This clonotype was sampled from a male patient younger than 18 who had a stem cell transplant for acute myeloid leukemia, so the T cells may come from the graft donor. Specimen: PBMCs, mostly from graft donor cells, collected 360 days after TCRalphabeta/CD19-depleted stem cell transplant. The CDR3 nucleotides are TGTGCCAGCAGCTCCACGGAGGCTAGCGGGAGGGCCGAGGATGAGCAGTTCTTC. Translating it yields CASSSTEASGRAEDEQFF.